This TCR beta chain was observed in a study of blood T cell repertoires in COVID-19. Clones were sequenced by immunoSEQ multiplex PCR, and TCRdb holds only the in-frame ones, with some missing. The sample yields 69,000 or so clones, roughly 80% seen once. Seattle's enrolled individuals joined amid active infection and were then monitored longitudinally. The CDR3 length is 15 residues. V shed 5 bases, J shed 0 bases, and the junction held 2 bases outside the gene matches. Per the germline V gene, CDR1 is MNHEY and CDR2 is SVGEGT. This clone was seen only once. The V and J genes are TRBV6-2 or TRBV6-3 and TRBJ2-4, with 9 bases identical to TRBD1. The receptor comes from a man in his forties or fifties with COVID-19, enrolled during active disease. The sequenced sample was peripheral blood. DNA of the CDR3: TGTGCCAGCAGTCGGACAGGGGTAGCCAAAAACATTCAGTACTTC. This encodes CASSRTGVAKNIQYF.